What follows are 27 T cell receptor beta chains derived from one specimen sequenced in a study of blood T cell repertoires in COVID-19. The method was immunoSEQ multiplex PCR; TCRdb's version includes in-frame clones alone and lacks a portion of them. The table has approximately 200,000 clones, roughly 80% seen once; the top ten hold 15% to 20%. The sample taken for sequencing was peripheral blood. The receptors were gathered from a man aged 55 to 70 with active or convalescent COVID-19.

The rearrangement uses TRBV19 and TRBJ2-3; the match to TRBD2 covers 13 bases. CDR3 size: 14 residues. Germline CDR1 and CDR2: LNHDA and SQIVND (reference sequence). V trimming: 8 bases; J trimming: 4 bases; junction bases outside the gene matches: 3. Written as DNA, the CDR3 is TGTGCCAGTGCGGGACTAGCGGGATCAGATACGCAGTATTTT. This encodes CASAGLAGSDTQYF.

The J gene is TRBJ2-7, the V gene TRBV30, with a tentative D call TRBD2 (6 bases). Trimming took 8 bases from V and 2 from J, leaving 16 bases between them. Germline CDR1 and CDR2: GTSNPN and SVGIG (reference sequence). The CDR3 length is 13 residues. The CDR3 sequence: CAPPTSNPYEQYF. Written as DNA, the CDR3 is TGTGCCCCACCAACTAGCAACCCCTACGAGCAGTACTTC. Full variable domain (rest looked up from reference TRBV30 and TRBJ2-7): SQTIHQWPATLVQPVGSPLSLECTVEGTSNPNLYWYRQAAGRGLQLLFYSVGIGQISSEVPQNLSASRPQDRQFILSSKKLLLSDSGFYLCAPPTSNPYEQYFGPGTRLTVT.

The chain combines TRBV30 with TRBJ2-3; no reliable D call. Germline V gene sequence: CDR1 GTSNPN, CDR2 SVGIG (reference sequence). V was pared by 4 bases and J by 7 bases, with 12 bases between. CDR3 length: 12 residues. The CDR3 is CAWTSLSNTQYF. CDR3 sequence (DNA): TGTGCCTGGACCTCCCTCAGTAATACGCAGTATTTT.

This clone turned up a few times. The chain combines TRBV28 with TRBJ1-5; 8 bases line up with TRBD1. Germline lookup yields CDR1 MDHEN and CDR2 SYDVKM. Trimming at V came to 6 bases and at J to 3 bases, leaving 7 bases not matched to a gene. CDR3 size: 15 residues. The CDR3 sequence is CASSRGTGFNQPQHF. The CDR3 nucleotides read TGTGCCAGCAGCCGGGGGACAGGATTCAATCAGCCCCAGCATTTT.

This CDR3 is CASSQEWGRETQYF. CDR3 sequence (DNA): TGTGCCAGCAGCCAAGAGTGGGGGCGAGAGACCCAGTACTTC. The J gene is TRBJ2-5, the V gene TRBV4-2; TRBD1 is a possible D gene (6 bases). V shed 0 bases and J shed 4 bases, with 9 bases lying between them. Germline V gene sequence: CDR1 LGHNA, CDR2 YNFKEQ. This CDR3 is built from 14 residues.

A note on this clone: The identical CDR3 is also encoded by other nucleotide sequences in the sample. The rearrangement uses TRBV19 and TRBJ2-7; a weak D match, TRBD1 (6 bases). This CDR3 has 13 amino acids. V lost 4 bases and J lost 3, with 10 bases in between. Germline CDR1 is LNHDA and CDR2 is SQIVND (reference sequence). As DNA, the CDR3 is TGTGCCAGTAGTACCAGGACAGACTACGAGCAGTACTTC. This gives the protein CASSTRTDYEQYF. The variable domain in full, completed from reference TRBV19 and TRBJ2-7, reads DGGITQSPKYLFRKEGQNVTLSCEQNLNHDAMYWYRQDPGQGLRLIYYSQIVNDFQKGDIAEGYSVSREKKESFPLTVTSAQKNPTAFYLCASSTRTDYEQYFGPGTRLTVT.

The rearrangement links TRBV28 to TRBJ2-5, with 7 positions matching TRBD1. V shed 5 bases and J 5 bases; nucleotides not matched to a gene: 5. Germline V gene sequence: CDR1 MDHEN, CDR2 SYDVKM. The CDR3 consists of 13 residues. Here the CDR3 DNA reads TGTGCCAGCAGTCCCCTACAGGGGGAGACCCAGTACTTC. Translated, it gives CASSPLQGETQYF. The variable domain in full, completed from reference TRBV28 and TRBJ2-5, reads DVKVTQSSRYLVKRTGEKVFLECVQDMDHENMFWYRQDPGLGLRLIYFSYDVKMKEKGDIPEGYSVSREKKERFSLILESASTNQTSMYLCASSPLQGETQYFGPGTRLLVL.

The chain employs TRBV19 and TRBJ2-3; 9 nucleotides align to TRBD2. J gave up 3 bases and V 10 bases, and 8 bases lay outside the gene matches. The length of the CDR3 is 14 residues. From germline, CDR1 is LNHDA and CDR2 SQIVND (reference sequence). The CDR3 reads CATRPSGNTDTQYF. The CDR3 bases are TGTGCCACTAGACCTAGCGGGAATACAGATACGCAGTATTTT.

V gene TRBV9 combines with J gene TRBJ1-6; 10 nucleotides align to TRBD1. This CDR3 is built from 15 residues. From germline, CDR1 is SGDLS and CDR2 YYNGEE. V was pared by 3 bases and J by 10 bases, with 7 bases of the junction left unmatched. CDR3 protein: CASSAPGTGESPLHF. CDR3 nucleotides: TGTGCCAGCAGCGCCCCCGGGACAGGGGAATCACCCCTCCACTTT.

The rearrangement joins TRBV19 to TRBJ2-3, with 7 bases that match TRBD2. This CDR3 has 14 amino acids. With 1 base clipped from V and 5 bases from J, the junction kept 3 bases outside the gene matches. Germline V gene lookup returns CDR1 LNHDA and CDR2 SQIVND (reference sequence). The CDR3 coding sequence is TGTGCCAGTAGTATAGGGGCTAGCGGAGATACGCAGTATTTT. Translation gives CASSIGASGDTQYF. The full variable domain, with the rest looked up from reference TRBV19 and TRBJ2-3, is DGGITQSPKYLFRKEGQNVTLSCEQNLNHDAMYWYRQDPGQGLRLIYYSQIVNDFQKGDIAEGYSVSREKKESFPLTVTSAQKNPTAFYLCASSIGASGDTQYFGPGTRLTVL.

V gene TRBV9 combines with J gene TRBJ2-7; D is ambiguous. The germline V and J ends were trimmed by 0 bases and 2 bases, with 12 bases remaining between them. The CDR3 contains 15 residues. CDR1 is SGDLS, CDR2 YYNGEE, per germline. The CDR3 spells CASSVGPGLTYEQYF. The CDR3 coding sequence is TGTGCCAGCAGCGTAGGTCCGGGTTTGACCTACGAGCAGTACTTC.

Here the CDR3 reads CATLRGASSYNEQFF. In DNA form, the CDR3 reads TGTGCCACCCTCAGAGGTGCGAGCTCCTACAATGAGCAGTTCTTC. This chain uses TRBV28 with TRBJ2-1; D is uncertain. CDR3 length: 15 residues. V was clipped by 10 bases and J by 0 bases, with 16 bases between them. The germline V gene has CDR1 MDHEN and CDR2 SYDVKM.

V usage is TRBV3-1 (or the pseudogene TRBV3-2) and J usage is TRBJ2-7; 7 bases line up with TRBD2. This CDR3 spans 12 amino acids. Unmatched junction bases numbered 5, after V lost 9 bases and J lost 3 bases. CDR1 and CDR2 (germline): LGHDT, YNNKEL (reference sequence). CDR3 protein: CASRGDFYEQYF. In DNA, the CDR3 is TGTGCCAGTCGGGGGGACTTCTACGAGCAGTACTTC.

The chain links TRBV29-1 to TRBJ2-5; tentatively, D is TRBD1 (6 bases). The CDR3 length is 12 residues. Trimming shortened V by 6 bases and J by 5 bases, and 13 bases separated the two germline ends. Germline V gives CDR1 SQVTM, CDR2 ANQGSEA. In DNA, the CDR3 is TGCAGCGTCGAGGGCCAGGGGGAGACCCAGTACTTC. It codes for CSVEGQGETQYF.

This clone has a handful of counts. This chain links TRBV4-3 with TRBJ2-1; possible D gene TRBD2, 5 bases. This CDR3 is built from 13 residues. V lost 4 bases and J lost 12, with 16 bases in between. In germline, CDR1 is LGHNA, CDR2 YSLEER. CDR3 nucleotide sequence: TGCGCCAGCAGCCCACTAGGATCGTGGAGGCAGTTCTTC. It specifies CASSPLGSWRQFF.

This clone was detected only a few times. The chain links TRBV19 to TRBJ2-5; D ambiguous. The CDR3 has 15 amino acids. Germline values: CDR1 LNHDA, CDR2 SQIVND (reference sequence). Deletions cut 1 base from V and 3 bases from J, with 12 bases between. The CDR3 protein is CASSIVGRPKETQYF. The CDR3 coding sequence is TGTGCCAGTAGTATAGTGGGCAGACCGAAAGAGACCCAGTACTTC.

V usage is TRBV5-1 and J usage is TRBJ2-7, with D tentatively TRBD1 (5 bases). Looked up from germline, CDR1 is SGHRS and CDR2 is YFSETQ. The CDR3 has 15 amino acids. Between the trimmed V and J ends, which lost 2 bases and 2 bases, there was a span of 14 bases. CDR3 sequence (DNA): TGCGCCAGCAGCTTCGGACACTCCCTGACCTACGAGCAGTACTTC. This gives the protein CASSFGHSLTYEQYF.

This clone was seen a handful of times. The chain uses TRBV21-1 and TRBJ2-7; the table gives TRBD2 as D, unverified against the DNA. TRBV21-1 is noted as a pseudogene. CDR3 length: 15 amino acids. The DNA of the CDR3 is TGTGCCAGCAGCCGGGGACTAGCGGAGACATACGAGCAGTACTTC. It specifies CASSRGLAETYEQYF.

The V call is TRBV7-2, the J call TRBJ2-7; TRBD2 matches at 10 bases. This CDR3 spans 17 amino acids. V gave up 1 base and J gave up 5 bases; unmatched junction bases: 11. Germline values: CDR1 SGHTA, CDR2 FQGNSA. The CDR3 DNA reads TGTGCCAGCAGCTTAGGAGGTAAGCGGGAGGGCCTAAACGAGCAGTACTTC. Translation: CASSLGGKREGLNEQYF.

Comments on this clone: No DNA is shown, since the ends of the CDR3 on it are uncertain; the CDR3 is the one TCRdb lists. V usage is TRBV6-2 or TRBV6-3 and J usage is TRBJ2-1; the table's D gene call, TRBD1, was not cross checked with the DNA. Germline V gene sequence: CDR1 MNHEY, CDR2 SVGEGT. The CDR3 contains 15 residues when both ends are counted. The CDR3 sequence: CASSILAPFYNEQFF.

This chain uses TRBV18 with TRBJ2-3; 8 bases are a match to TRBD2. V lost 3 bases, J lost 0 bases, and 2 bases stayed unmatched. The CDR3 has 15 residues. Germline CDR1 reads KGHSH; CDR2 reads LQKENI. The CDR3 spells CASSPSGVSTDTQYF. The CDR3 coding sequence is TGTGCCAGCTCACCTAGCGGGGTTAGCACAGATACGCAGTATTTT.

This clone appeared a few times. This chain joins TRBV5-1 and TRBJ1-4, with D uncertain. The CDR3 extends over 14 amino acids. From germline, CDR1 is SGHRS and CDR2 YFSETQ. With 3 bases removed from V and 1 base from J, the gap between germline ends came to 7 bases. The CDR3 DNA sequence: TGCGCCAGCAGCTATTCGGGAACTAATGAAAAACTGTTTTTT. This sequence encodes CASSYSGTNEKLFF.

This clone was seen once. V usage is TRBV27 and J usage is TRBJ2-7, with a possible D match to TRBD1 (5 bases). CDR3 length equals 15 residues. Germline lookup yields CDR1 MNHEY and CDR2 SMNVEV (reference sequence). Trimming removed 0 bases at V and 5 bases at J, with 14 bases between. The CDR3 sequence: CASSLSKAGRDEQYF. The CDR3 coding sequence is TGTGCCAGCAGTTTATCGAAGGCAGGGCGCGACGAGCAGTACTTC.

The CDR3, as DNA: TGCGCCAGCAGCCAATCCCGCGGACTCACAGATACGCAGTATTTT. This gives the protein CASSQSRGLTDTQYF. This chain connects TRBV4-3 to TRBJ2-3; D is possibly TRBD2 (5 bases). The CDR3 has 15 residues. V shed 2 bases and J shed 2 bases, with 11 bases lying between them. Germline lookup yields CDR1 LGHNA and CDR2 YSLEER.

The gene calls are TRBV5-1 and TRBJ2-7, with TRBD2 matching 10 bases. The germline V gene encodes CDR1 SGHRS and CDR2 YFSETQ. Losses at the gene ends were 4 bases for V and 4 bases for J; bases not matched to a gene: 5. CDR3 length equals 14 residues. The CDR3 reads CASSRTSGDYEQYF. The CDR3 region has the DNA TGCGCCAGCAGCAGGACTAGCGGAGATTACGAGCAGTACTTC.

The rearrangement joins TRBV5-1 to TRBJ2-7, with D possibly TRBD1 on 5 matching bases. The germline V gene has CDR1 SGHRS and CDR2 YFSETQ. This CDR3 comprises 14 residues. V lost 1 base to trimming and J lost 2 bases, with 10 bases between them. This chain's CDR3 is CASSLKQGPYEQYF. DNA of the CDR3: TGCGCCAGCAGCTTGAAGCAGGGCCCCTACGAGCAGTACTTC.

The chain joins TRBV7-9 to TRBJ1-1; D gene unclear. In germline, CDR1 is SEHNR, CDR2 FQNEAQ (reference sequence). Trimming stripped 0 bases from V and 1 base from J, with 9 bases between. This CDR3 contains 15 residues. CDR3 loop: CASSLALSTNTEAFF. CDR3 in DNA: TGTGCCAGCAGCTTAGCGCTTTCTACGAACACTGAAGCTTTCTTT.